Listed below are T cell receptor beta chains from one sample, sequenced in a study of CD8 T cells in Susac syndrome. MiXCR, run by TCRdb on the immunoSEQ multiplex PCR reads, gives a single entry per CDR3 protein. The data show around 160,000 distinct CDR3 sequences, around 94% seen once. The sequenced sample consisted of CD4+ T cells from PBMCs. The receptors were sampled from a human donor in good health. The CDR3 runs from the conserved cysteine through the conserved F or W. Fields, in order: clone size, V gene, D gene, J gene, CDR3 protein, CDR3 DNA. D genes are given only for firm matches. Some rows mark clone size as missing; the rest say once, few, many or name a class of expanded clone.

>NA|TRBV7-9|TRBD2|TRBJ2-7
CASSKGLAGDYEQYF
TGTGCCAGCAGCAAGGGACTAGCGGGGGACTACGAGCAGTACTTC
>NA|TRBV24-1|NA|TRBJ2-7
CATSDPQTYEQYF
TGTGCCACCAGTGATCCCCAGACCTACGAGCAGTACTTC
>once|TRBV29-1|NA|TRBJ2-7
CSAKDSPYEQYF
TGCAGCGCCAAGGACAGCCCCTACGAGCAGTACTTC
>NA|TRBV3-1|NA|TRBJ1-6
CASSLTTGRSPLHF
TGTGCCAGCAGCCTAACTACAGGGCGTTCACCCCTCCACTTT
>NA|TRBV7-9|NA|TRBJ1-1
CASGGHREGEAFF
TGTGCCAGCGGGGGCCACAGGGAAGGTGAAGCTTTCTTT
>NA|TRBV5-4|TRBD1|TRBJ2-2
CASSFQGVTGELFF
TGTGCCAGCAGCTTCCAGGGGGTTACCGGGGAGCTGTTTTTT
>once|TRBV2|NA|TRBJ2-7
CASRPGQGGKYF
TGTGCCAGCAGACCCGGACAGGGAGGGAAGTACTTC
>NA|TRBV20-1|NA|TRBJ2-3
CSAPNYQNTDTQYF
TGCAGTGCCCCAAACTACCAAAACACAGATACGCAGTATTTT
>NA|TRBV25-1|TRBD1|TRBJ2-7
CASSRQGANEQYF
TGTGCCAGCAGCAGACAGGGGGCCAACGAGCAGTACTTC
>NA|TRBV12-5|TRBD1|TRBJ1-1
CASGLLTGRNTEAFF
TGTGCTAGTGGTTTGCTGACAGGGAGGAACACTGAAGCTTTCTTT
>NA|TRBV29-1|NA|TRBJ1-1
CSVEEVGLNTEAFF
TGCAGCGTTGAAGAGGTGGGGTTGAACACTGAAGCTTTCTTT
>NA|TRBV23-1|NA|TRBJ1-5
CASSHGQPQHF
TGCGCCAGCAGTCACGGGCAGCCCCAGCATTTT
>NA|TRBV9|NA|TRBJ2-7
CASSEGQDYEQYF
TGTGCCAGCAGCGAGGGACAAGACTACGAGCAGTACTTC
>NA|TRBV6-2/TRBV6-3|NA|TRBJ1-1
CASREYTEAFF
TGTGCCAGCAGGGAGTACACTGAAGCTTTCTTT
>NA|TRBV29-1|NA|TRBJ2-1
CSVGRRMDNEQFF
TGCAGCGTTGGACGCAGGATGGACAATGAGCAGTTCTTC
>NA|TRBV5-6|NA|TRBJ2-7
CASSSTEVLNEQYF
TGTGCCAGCAGCTCAACAGAGGTCCTAAACGAGCAGTACTTC
>NA|TRBV25-1|TRBD1|TRBJ2-3
CASSAFTGGGNTDTQYF
TGTGCCAGCAGTGCCTTTACAGGGGGCGGAAACACAGATACGCAGTATTTT
>NA|TRBV14|NA|TRBJ2-7
CASSPPSGARNEQYF
TGTGCCAGCAGCCCCCCCTCGGGGGCGAGGAACGAGCAGTACTTC
>NA|TRBV2|TRBD2|TRBJ2-1
CASSLLAGEYNEQFF
TGTGCCAGCAGCCTACTAGCGGGGGAATACAATGAGCAGTTCTTC
>NA|TRBV7-9|NA|TRBJ2-7
CASSSGGHGAYEQYF
TGTGCCAGCAGCTCCGGCGGCCACGGAGCCTACGAGCAGTACTTC
>NA|TRBV4-2|NA|TRBJ2-6
CASTSTGFSGANVLTF
TGTGCCAGCACGTCGACAGGATTTTCTGGGGCCAACGTCCTGACTTTC
>NA|TRBV7-3|NA|TRBJ2-3
CASSLTNGDTQYF
TGTGCCAGCAGCTTAACGAATGGAGATACGCAGTATTTT
>NA|TRBV2|TRBD1|TRBJ1-2
CASRQGSSNYGYTF
TGTGCCAGCCGACAGGGATCGTCTAACTATGGCTACACCTTC
>NA|TRBV19|NA|TRBJ1-2
CASSILVGGYTF
TGTGCCAGTAGTATTCTCGTCGGCGGCTACACCTTC
>NA|TRBV6-5|NA|TRBJ1-1
CASSALRVNTEAFF
TGTGCCAGCAGCGCACTTCGGGTGAACACTGAAGCTTTCTTT
>NA|TRBV29-1|NA|TRBJ1-2
CSVEGGQGYTF
TGCAGCGTTGAAGGGGGTCAAGGCTACACCTTC
>NA|TRBV27|NA|TRBJ1-1
CASSPRGNDRAFF
TGTGCCAGCAGTCCCCGAGGAAATGATAGAGCTTTCTTT
>NA|TRBV20-1|NA|TRBJ2-1
CSARGPGSYNEQFF
TGCAGTGCTAGAGGCCCAGGCTCCTACAATGAGCAGTTCTTC
>NA|TRBV6-6|NA|TRBJ1-5
CASRSPIDRQPQHF
TGTGCCAGCAGAAGCCCCATTGACCGGCAGCCCCAGCATTTT
>NA|TRBV20-1|NA|TRBJ1-6
CSARDEGISPLHF
TGCAGTGCTAGAGACGAGGGGATTTCACCCCTCCACTTT
>NA|TRBV4-2|NA|TRBJ2-1
CASSLLASDNEQFF
TGTGCCAGCAGCCTCCTGGCTAGCGACAATGAGCAGTTCTTC
>NA|TRBV12-3/TRBV12-4|TRBD1|TRBJ1-6
CASRGQGNSPLHF
TGTGCCAGCAGGGGACAGGGTAATTCACCCCTCCACTTT
>NA|TRBV15|NA|TRBJ2-7
CATSSGGTDSSEQYF
TGTGCCACCAGCAGCGGCGGGACAGACTCTAGCGAGCAGTACTTC
>NA|TRBV18|NA|TRBJ1-2
CASSSAGVRGYTF
TGTGCCAGCTCGTCAGCAGGGGTTCGTGGCTACACCTTC
>NA|TRBV4-3|NA|TRBJ2-7
CASSQDRRDSYEQYF
TGCGCCAGCAGCCAAGATCGGCGGGACTCCTACGAGCAGTACTTC
>once|TRBV12-3/TRBV12-4|TRBD1|TRBJ1-6
CASSMRQGGTPLHF
TGTGCCAGCAGCATGAGACAGGGTGGCACACCCCTCCACTTT
>NA|TRBV30|TRBD1|TRBJ1-1
CAWSLGQGNTEAFF
TGTGCCTGGAGCCTGGGACAGGGGAACACTGAAGCTTTCTTT
>once|TRBV4-3|TRBD2|TRBJ2-5
CASSQDPSGVGETQYF
TGCGCCAGCAGCCAAGATCCGAGCGGGGTCGGAGAGACCCAGTACTTC
>NA|TRBV3-1|NA|TRBJ2-7
CASSQDFTRSYEQYF
TGTGCCAGCAGCCAAGACTTCACTAGATCCTACGAGCAGTACTTC
>NA|TRBV6-5|NA|TRBJ1-2
CASSYEKETGYTF
TGTGCCAGCAGTTACGAGAAGGAGACTGGCTACACCTTC
>NA|TRBV29-1|NA|TRBJ2-7
CSVGPGAYEQYF
TGCAGCGTTGGTCCAGGAGCCTACGAGCAGTACTTC
>NA|TRBV9|TRBD1|TRBJ1-5
CARSGGVQPQHF
TGTGCCAGGTCAGGGGGGGTTCAGCCCCAGCATTTT
>NA|TRBV15|TRBD1|TRBJ1-4
CATSREGQGREKLFF
TGTGCCACCAGCAGAGAAGGACAGGGGAGAGAAAAACTGTTTTTT
>once|TRBV3-1|NA|TRBJ1-1
CASTGNGGAFF
TGTGCCAGCACGGGGAATGGGGGAGCTTTCTTT
>NA|TRBV9|NA|TRBJ1-6
CASSVGTHDSPLHF
TGTGCCAGCAGCGTAGGGACTCACGATTCACCCCTCCACTTT